This TCR beta chain was documented in a study of neurological immune-mediated disorders. V shed 3 bases, J shed 6 bases, and the junction held 15 bases outside the gene matches. Germline-derived CDR1 and CDR2 are SGHRS and YFSETQ. The CDR3 is 18 amino acids. The cDNA was synthesized by means of template-switch 5'RACE, which was carried out with 10-nucleotide random UMIs. In TCRdb, the 5' RACE reads were re-called with MiXCR into one record per CDR3 protein. The table shows roughly 60,000 distinct CDR3 sequences, with around 9.7% occurring only once. Documented time point: longitudinal time-point 2. Study-level findings and limits: CDR3 amino acid sequences found in expanded clones were never shared across subjects, suggesting private repertoires in all groups.

This clonotype has a count of ten or more. What it recognizes is unknown. J is TRBJ2-7 and V is TRBV5-1; the match to TRBD2 covers 13 bases. The specimen sequenced was PBMCs. The source of this sequence is a young man in good health. CDR3 DNA: TGCGCCAGCAGCTGGGGACAGGAGCGGACTAGCGGGAGTGCCGAGCAGTACTTC. It specifies CASSWGQERTSGSAEQYF.